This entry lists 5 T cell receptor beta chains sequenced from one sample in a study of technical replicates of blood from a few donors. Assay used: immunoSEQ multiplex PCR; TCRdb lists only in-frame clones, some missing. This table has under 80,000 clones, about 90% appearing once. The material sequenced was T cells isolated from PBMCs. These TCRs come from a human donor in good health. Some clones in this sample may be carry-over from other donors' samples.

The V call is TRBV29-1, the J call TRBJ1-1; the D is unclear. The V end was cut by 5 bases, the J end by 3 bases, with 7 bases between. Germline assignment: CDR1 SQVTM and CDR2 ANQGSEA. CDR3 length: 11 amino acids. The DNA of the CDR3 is TGCAGCGTTCAGGTCTACACTGAAGCTTTCTTT. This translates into CSVQVYTEAFF.

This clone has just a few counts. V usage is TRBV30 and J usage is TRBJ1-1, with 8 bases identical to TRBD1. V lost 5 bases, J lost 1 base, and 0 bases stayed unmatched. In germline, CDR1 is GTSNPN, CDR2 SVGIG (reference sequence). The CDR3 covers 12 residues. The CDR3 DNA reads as TGTGCCTGGGGACAGGGGAACACTGAAGCTTTCTTT. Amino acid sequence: CAWGQGNTEAFF.

The DNA of the CDR3 is TGTGCCAGCCTTAAAGACAGTCTGTCTGGAAACACCATATATTTT. Protein sequence: CASLKDSLSGNTIYF. This chain uses TRBV7-9 with TRBJ1-3, with TRBD1 as a possible D gene (5 bases). Germline values: CDR1 SEHNR, CDR2 FQNEAQ (reference sequence). The CDR3 totals 15 residues. Trimming shortened V by 8 bases and J by 1 base, and 15 bases separated the two germline ends.

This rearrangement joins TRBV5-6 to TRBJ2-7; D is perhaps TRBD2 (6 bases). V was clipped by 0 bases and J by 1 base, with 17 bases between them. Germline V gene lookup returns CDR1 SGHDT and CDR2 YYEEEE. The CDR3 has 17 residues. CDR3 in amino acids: CASSLVGGRGDSYEQYF. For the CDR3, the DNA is TGTGCCAGCAGCTTGGTTGGCGGTCGCGGGGATTCCTACGAGCAGTACTTC.

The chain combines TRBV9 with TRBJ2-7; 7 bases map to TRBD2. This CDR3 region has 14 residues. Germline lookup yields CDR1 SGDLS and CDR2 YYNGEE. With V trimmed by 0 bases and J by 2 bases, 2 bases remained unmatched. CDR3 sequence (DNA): TGTGCCAGCAGCGTAGTGGCGGGAGCCTACGAGCAGTACTTC. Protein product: CASSVVAGAYEQYF.